This T cell receptor (beta chain) was captured in a study of shared clonotypes between healthy human individuals. Overall study findings and caveats: Generation probabilities of non-shared clonotypes were lower (relative to those shared by all four donors).

The CDR3 sequence is 12 residues long. Deletions cut 1 base from V and 6 bases from J, with 4 bases between. Germline lookup yields CDR1 SGHTA and CDR2 FQGNSA. A remark on this clone: The antigen remains undetermined. Other nucleotide sequences from this sample produce the same CDR3.

The assay was immunoSEQ multiplex PCR, and TCRdb's table has in-frame clones only and misses some. The repertoire has millions of clones, approximately 94% of them found once; the top ten carry about 0.13%. The rearrangement links TRBV7-2 to TRBJ1-5; no clear D gene. The sequence was collected from a man aged 18 to 30 in good health. The specimen was naive CD4+ T cells sorted from blood. Stated subset: CD45RA+ positively selected. As DNA, the CDR3 is TGTGCCAGCAGCTTAGATTCTCAGCCCCAGCATTTT. This gives the protein CASSLDSQPQHF.